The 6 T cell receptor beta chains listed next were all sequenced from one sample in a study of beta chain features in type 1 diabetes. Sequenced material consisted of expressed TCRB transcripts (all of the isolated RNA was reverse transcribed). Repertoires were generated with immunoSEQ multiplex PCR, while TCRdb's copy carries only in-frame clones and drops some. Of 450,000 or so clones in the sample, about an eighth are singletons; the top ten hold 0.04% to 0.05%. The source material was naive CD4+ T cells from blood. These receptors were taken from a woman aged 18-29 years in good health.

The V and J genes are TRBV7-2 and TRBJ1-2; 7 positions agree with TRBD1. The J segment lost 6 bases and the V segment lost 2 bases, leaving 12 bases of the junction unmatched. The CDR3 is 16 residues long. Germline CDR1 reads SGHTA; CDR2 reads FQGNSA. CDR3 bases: TGTGCCAGCAGCTTAACAACCGGGACAGTCTCACATGGCTACACCTTC. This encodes CASSLTTGTVSHGYTF.

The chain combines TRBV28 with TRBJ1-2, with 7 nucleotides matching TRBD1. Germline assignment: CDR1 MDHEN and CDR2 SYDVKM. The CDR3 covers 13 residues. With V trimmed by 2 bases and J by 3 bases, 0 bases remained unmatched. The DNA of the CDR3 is TGTGCCAGCAGTTTAACAGGGGACTATGGCTACACCTTC. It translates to CASSLTGDYGYTF.

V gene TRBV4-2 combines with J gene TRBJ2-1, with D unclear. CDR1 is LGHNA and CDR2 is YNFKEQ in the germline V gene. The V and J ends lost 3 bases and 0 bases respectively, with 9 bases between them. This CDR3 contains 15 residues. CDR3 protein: CASSHGSSSYNEQFF. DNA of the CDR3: TGTGCCAGCAGCCACGGGTCCAGCTCCTACAATGAGCAGTTCTTC.

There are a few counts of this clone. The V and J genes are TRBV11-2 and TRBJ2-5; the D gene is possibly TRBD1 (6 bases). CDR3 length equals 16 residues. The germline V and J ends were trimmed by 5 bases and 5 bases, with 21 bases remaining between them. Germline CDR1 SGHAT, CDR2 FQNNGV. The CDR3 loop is CASSHGQNIIRETQYF. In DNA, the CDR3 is TGTGCCAGCAGCCACGGACAGAATATAATCCGGGAGACCCAGTACTTC.

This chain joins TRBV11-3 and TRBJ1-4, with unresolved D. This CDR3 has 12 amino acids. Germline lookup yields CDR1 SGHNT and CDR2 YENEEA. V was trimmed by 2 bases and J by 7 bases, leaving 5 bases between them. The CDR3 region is CASSLHGEKLFF. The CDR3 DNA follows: TGTGCCAGCAGCTTACACGGTGAAAAACTGTTTTTT. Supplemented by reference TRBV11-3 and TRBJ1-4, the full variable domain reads EAGVVQSPRYKIIEKKQPVAFWCNPISGHNTLYWYLQNLGQGPELLIRYENEEAVDDSQLPKDRFSAERLKGVDSTLKIQPAELGDSAVYLCASSLHGEKLFFGSGTQLSVL.

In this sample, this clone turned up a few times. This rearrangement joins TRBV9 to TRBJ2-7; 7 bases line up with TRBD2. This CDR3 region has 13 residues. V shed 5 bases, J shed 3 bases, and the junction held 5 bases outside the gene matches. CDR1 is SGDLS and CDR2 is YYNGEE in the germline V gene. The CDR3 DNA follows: TGTGCCAGCAGTAGCGGGCCGGTCTACGAGCAGTACTTC. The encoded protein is CASSSGPVYEQYF.